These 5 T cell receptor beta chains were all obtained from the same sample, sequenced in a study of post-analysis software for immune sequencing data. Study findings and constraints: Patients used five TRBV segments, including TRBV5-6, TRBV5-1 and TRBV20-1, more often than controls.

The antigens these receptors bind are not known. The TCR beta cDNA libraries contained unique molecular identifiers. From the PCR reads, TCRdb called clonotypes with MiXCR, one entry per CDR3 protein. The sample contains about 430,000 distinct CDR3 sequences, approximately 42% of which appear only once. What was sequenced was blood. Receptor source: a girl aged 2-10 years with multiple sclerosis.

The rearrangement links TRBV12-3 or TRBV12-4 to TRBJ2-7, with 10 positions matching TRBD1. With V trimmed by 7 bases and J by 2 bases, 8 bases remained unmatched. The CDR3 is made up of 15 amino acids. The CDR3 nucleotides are TGTGCCAGCACCTCGACCGGGACAGGGGCCTACGAGCAGTACTTC. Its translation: CASTSTGTGAYEQYF.

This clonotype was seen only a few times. The CDR3 region is CASSSIGRGGSPLHF. DNA of the CDR3: TGTGCCAGCAGTTCGATAGGCAGGGGTGGTTCACCCCTCCACTTT. The chain uses TRBV28 and TRBJ1-6; D might be TRBD1 (6 bases). Deletions cut 4 bases from V and 9 bases from J, with 16 bases between. Per germline, CDR1 MDHEN and CDR2 SYDVKM. The CDR3 totals 15 residues.

CDR3 amino acids: CASRRDPLTQYF. In nucleotides, the CDR3 is TGTGCCAGCAGAAGGGACCCGTTAACCCAGTACTTC. This sequence joins TRBV28 and TRBJ2-7; D tentatively fits TRBD1 or TRBD2 (5 bases each). This CDR3 is built from 12 residues. V shed 6 bases and J shed 10 bases, with 16 bases lying between them. Per the germline V gene, CDR1 is MDHEN and CDR2 is SYDVKM. Full variable domain (rest looked up from reference TRBV28 and TRBJ2-7): DVKVTQSSRYLVKRTGEKVFLECVQDMDHENMFWYRQDPGLGLRLIYFSYDVKMKEKGDIPEGYSVSREKKERFSLILESASTNQTSMYLCASRRDPLTQYFGPGTRLTVT.

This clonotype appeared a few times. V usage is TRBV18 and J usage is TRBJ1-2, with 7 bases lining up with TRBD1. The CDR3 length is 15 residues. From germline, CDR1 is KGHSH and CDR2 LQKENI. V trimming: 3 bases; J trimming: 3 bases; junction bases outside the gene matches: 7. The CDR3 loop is CASSPRDRSDYGYTF. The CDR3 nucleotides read TGTGCCAGCTCACCCCGGGACAGATCAGACTATGGCTACACCTTC.

DNA of the CDR3: TGTGCCAGCAGCTTAATAGCGGGAACGAACACCGGGGAGCTGTTTTTT. Translating gives CASSLIAGTNTGELFF. J is TRBJ2-2 and V is TRBV7-9; 8 bases line up with TRBD2. The germline gives CDR1 SEHNR, CDR2 FQNEAQ (reference sequence). The CDR3 extends over 16 amino acids. V was pared by 2 bases and J by 0 bases, with 2 bases of the junction left unmatched. Full variable domain (outside the CDR3, taken from reference TRBV7-9 and TRBJ2-2): DTGVSQNPRHKITKRGQNVTFRCDPISEHNRLYWYRQTLGQGPEFLTYFQNEAQLEKSRLLSDRFSAERPKGSFSTLEIQRTEQGDSAMYLCASSLIAGTNTGELFFGEGSRLTVL.